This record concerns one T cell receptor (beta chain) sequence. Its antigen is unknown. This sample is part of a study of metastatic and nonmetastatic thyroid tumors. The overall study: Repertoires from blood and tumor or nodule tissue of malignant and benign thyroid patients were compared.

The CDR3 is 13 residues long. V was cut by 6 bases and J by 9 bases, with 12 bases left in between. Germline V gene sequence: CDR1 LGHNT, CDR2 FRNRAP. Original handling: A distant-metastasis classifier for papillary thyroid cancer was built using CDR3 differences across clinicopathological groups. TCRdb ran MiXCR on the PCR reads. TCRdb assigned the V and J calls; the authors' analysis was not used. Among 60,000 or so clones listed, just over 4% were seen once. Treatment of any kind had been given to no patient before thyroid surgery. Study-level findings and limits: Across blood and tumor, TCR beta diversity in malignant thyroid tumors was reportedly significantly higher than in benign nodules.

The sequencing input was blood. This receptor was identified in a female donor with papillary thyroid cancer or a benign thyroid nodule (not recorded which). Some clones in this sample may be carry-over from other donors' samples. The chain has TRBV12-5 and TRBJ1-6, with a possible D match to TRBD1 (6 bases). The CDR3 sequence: CASGGTLISPLHF. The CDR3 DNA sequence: TGTGCTAGTGGGGGGACATTAATTTCACCCCTCCACTTT.